This TCR beta chain was profiled in a study of blood T cell repertoires in COVID-19 (dated by TCRdb to the early 2020s). For the study in its entirety: The collaborator samples originated in the United States, Italy and Spain and spanned the acute and convalescent phases of COVID-19. Sample metadata almost always included a de-identified subject ID, COVID-19 status, age in years and sex. Deeply sampled blood TCRbeta repertoires from subjects exposed to, actively infected with, or recovered from COVID-19 were included in the dataset. The samples were drawn from the first 160 participants of the ongoing ImmuneRACE study and from 1,254 subjects provided by 6 global collaborators. The material from the prospective study consisted of cDNA or gDNA derived from T cells, B-cell-depleted T cells, or PBMCs. A freely available public database, intended as a resource for researchers studying the immune response to SARS-CoV-2, is where the repertoires were released. Where HLA class I and class II types were available, the types were taken from metadata supplied by the sample provider, not from assay-based typing. Overall study results and their limits: The amount of clinical and demographic metadata varied by source and participant and was provided uncurated.

Here V drops 4 bases and J drops 3 bases, and the junction holds 11 bases not matched to any gene. There are 16 amino acids in the CDR3, from cysteine to phenylalanine inclusive. Just the 48-base CDR3 DNA is kept, in frame starting at base 1. According to the germline V gene, CDR1 reads SGHRS and CDR2 reads YFSETQ. TCRbeta CDR3 regions were amplified from genomic DNA by means of the immunoSEQ Assay, a bias-controlled multiplex PCR. As for how the authors treated the data: Within the assay, amplification of reference gene primers was used to estimate how many nucleated cells each sample contained. To quantify the absolute abundance of each unique TCRbeta CDR3 rearrangement, sequence reads were collapsed and filtered. For each sample, productive Simpson clonality was calculated by taking the square root of Simpson's diversity index across productive rearrangements. TCRdb's version of the immuneACCESS table is confined to in-frame rearrangements and falls short of the full clone set. An unresolved V gene accounts for under half of the shortfall where checked; the remainder is of unknown origin. V and J calls and clone size are those listed in that table; D and trimming were worked out from the DNA. This sample has approximately 68,000 clones in its table, and roughly 80% of those were observed once. The ten largest clones capture roughly 15% of the sample.

Of note for this clone: The specificity of this receptor is unknown. No base quality information exists; no much larger clone differs at one position.

Whole blood was collected in K2EDTA tubes by collaborating institutions according to the institutions' own protocols. Collaborator samples were shipped for TCRbeta analysis as frozen whole blood, isolated PBMCs, or DNA extracted from either sample type. The receptor comes from a man aged 80 or over with active COVID-19. Sequencing was performed on peripheral blood. The chain is assembled from TRBV5-1 and TRBJ2-5, and TRBD2 matches 8 of the central bases. The DNA is as follows: TGCGCCAGCAGCGAGAAAGCCGGGACTAGGAAAGAGACCCAGTACTTC. Translation gives CASSEKAGTRKETQYF.